This entry is about one T cell receptor (beta chain). These data belong to a study of blood T cells in healthy people across ages. Primed by a sample-barcoded 5' primer and a J-beta primer mix, a second PCR proceeded for 7 to 11 cycles. One entry per CDR3 protein results from TCRdb running MiXCR on the 5' RACE reads. The sample carries 850,000 to 950,000 distinct CDR3 sequences, 29% recorded once. V lost 0 bases and J lost 6, with 6 bases in between. This CDR3 region has 12 residues. From germline, CDR1 is LGHNT and CDR2 FRNRAP. Sequences were obtained from blood. This receptor was identified in a woman older than 75 in good health. V is TRBV12-5 and J is TRBJ2-7; no firm D call. The chain's CDR3 is CASGLVRGEQYF. CDR3 nucleotides: TGTGCTAGTGGTTTGGTACGTGGCGAGCAGTACTTC.